The source of this T cell receptor (beta chain) is a study of identical twins. A template switching step contributed a universal primer site, while unique molecular identifiers were present in the cDNA. TCRdb re-called the 5' RACE reads with MiXCR, one entry per CDR3 protein. In the table there are about 660,000 distinct CDR3 sequences, 8.6% of which are singletons. The V gene lost 5 bases and the J gene lost 6 bases, with 17 bases spanning the gap. From germline, CDR1 is MDHEN and CDR2 SYDVKM. CDR3 length equals 14 residues. This sample also appeared in a second study, on yellow fever vaccine responses in identical twins.

Sequenced sample: PBMCs. The clonotype was recovered from a young woman in good health. The V call is TRBV28, the J call TRBJ2-7; a weak D match, TRBD1 (6 bases). CDR3 sequence (DNA): TGTGCCAGCAGTCAGACAGGTCACGGAGTCGAGCAGTACTTC. It translates to CASSQTGHGVEQYF. The complete variable domain, with remaining parts taken from reference TRBV28 and TRBJ2-7, reads DVKVTQSSRYLVKRTGEKVFLECVQDMDHENMFWYRQDPGLGLRLIYFSYDVKMKEKGDIPEGYSVSREKKERFSLILESASTNQTSMYLCASSQTGHGVEQYFGPGTRLTVT.